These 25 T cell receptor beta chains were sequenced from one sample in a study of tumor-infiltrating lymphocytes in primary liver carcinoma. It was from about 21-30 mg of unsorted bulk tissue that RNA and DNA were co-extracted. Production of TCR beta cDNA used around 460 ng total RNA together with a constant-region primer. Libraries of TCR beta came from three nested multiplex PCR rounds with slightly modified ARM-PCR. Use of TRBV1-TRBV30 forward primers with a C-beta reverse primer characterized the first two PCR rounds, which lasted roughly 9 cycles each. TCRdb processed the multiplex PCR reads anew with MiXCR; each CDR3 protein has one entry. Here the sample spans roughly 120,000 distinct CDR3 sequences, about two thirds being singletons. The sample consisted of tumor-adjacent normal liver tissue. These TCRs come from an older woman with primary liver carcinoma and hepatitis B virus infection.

CDR3: CASSYPRGATDTQYF. In DNA form, the CDR3 reads TGTGCCAGCAGTTACCCGAGGGGGGCCACAGATACGCAGTATTTT. This chain uses TRBV6-4 with TRBJ2-3; D may correspond to TRBD1 or TRBD2 (6 bases each). This CDR3 has 15 amino acids. Trimming stripped 5 bases from V and 2 bases from J, with 14 bases between. The germline CDR1 and CDR2 sequences are MRHNA and SNTAGT.

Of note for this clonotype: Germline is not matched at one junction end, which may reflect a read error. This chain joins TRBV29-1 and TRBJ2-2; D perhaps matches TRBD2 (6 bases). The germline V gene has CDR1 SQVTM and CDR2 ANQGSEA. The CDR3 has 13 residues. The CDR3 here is CSVVSQNTGGLFF. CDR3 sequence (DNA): TGCAGCGTTGTGAGCCAAAACACCGGGGGGCTGTTTTTT.

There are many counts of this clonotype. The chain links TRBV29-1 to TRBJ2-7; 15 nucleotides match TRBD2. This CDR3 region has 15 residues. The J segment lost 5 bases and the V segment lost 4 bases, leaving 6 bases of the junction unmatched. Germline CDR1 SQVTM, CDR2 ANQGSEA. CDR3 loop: CSVVGLAGGRDEQYF. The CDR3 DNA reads TGCAGCGTTGTGGGACTAGCGGGAGGACGCGACGAGCAGTACTTC.

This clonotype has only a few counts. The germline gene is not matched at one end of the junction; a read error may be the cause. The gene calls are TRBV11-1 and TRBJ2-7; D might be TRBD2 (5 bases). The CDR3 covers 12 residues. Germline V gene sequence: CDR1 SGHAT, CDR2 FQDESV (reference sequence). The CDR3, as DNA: TGTGCCAGCAGTCAGACGGGATACGAGCCGTACTTC. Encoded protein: CASSQTGYEPYF.

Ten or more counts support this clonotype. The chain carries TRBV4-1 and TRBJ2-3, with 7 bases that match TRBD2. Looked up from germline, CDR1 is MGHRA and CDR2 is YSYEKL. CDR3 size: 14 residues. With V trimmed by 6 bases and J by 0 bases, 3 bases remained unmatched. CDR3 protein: CASRASGSTDTQYF. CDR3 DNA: TGCGCCAGCAGGGCTAGCGGAAGCACAGATACGCAGTATTTT.

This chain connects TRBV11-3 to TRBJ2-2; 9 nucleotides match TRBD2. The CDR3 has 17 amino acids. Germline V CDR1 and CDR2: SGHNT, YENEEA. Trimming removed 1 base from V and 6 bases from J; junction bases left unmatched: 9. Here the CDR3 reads CASSLGGLAGNAGELFF. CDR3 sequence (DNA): TGTGCCAGCAGCTTAGGTGGGCTAGCGGGAAACGCCGGGGAGCTGTTTTTT.

CDR3 in amino acids: CASSTGQVTQETQYF. The CDR3 bases are TGTGCCAGCTCAACGGGACAGGTGACCCAAGAGACCCAGTACTTC. This sequence joins TRBV18 and TRBJ2-5; 8 nucleotides agree with TRBD1. With V trimmed by 5 bases and J by 1 base, 6 bases remained unmatched. From germline, CDR1 is KGHSH and CDR2 LQKENI. This CDR3 comprises 15 residues.

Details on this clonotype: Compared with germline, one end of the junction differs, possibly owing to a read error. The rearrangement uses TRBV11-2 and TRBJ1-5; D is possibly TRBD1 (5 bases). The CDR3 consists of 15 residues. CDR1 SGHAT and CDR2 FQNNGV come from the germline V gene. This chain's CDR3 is CANSFGQGDNQPQHF. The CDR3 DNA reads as TGTGCCAACAGCTTTGGGCAGGGAGACAATCAGCCCCAGCATTTT.

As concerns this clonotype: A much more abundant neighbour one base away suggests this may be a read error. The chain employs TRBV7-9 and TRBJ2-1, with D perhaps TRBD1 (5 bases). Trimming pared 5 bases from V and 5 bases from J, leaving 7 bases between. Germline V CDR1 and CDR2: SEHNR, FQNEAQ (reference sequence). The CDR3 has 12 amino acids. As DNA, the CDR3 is TGTGCCAGCAGCCCGGACAACAATGAGCAGTTCTTC. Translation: CASSPDNNEQFF.

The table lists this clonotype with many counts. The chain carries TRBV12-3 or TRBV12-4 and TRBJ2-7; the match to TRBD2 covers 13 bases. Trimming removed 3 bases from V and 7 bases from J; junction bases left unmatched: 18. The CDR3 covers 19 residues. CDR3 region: CASSLRYSQRLAGGGEQYF. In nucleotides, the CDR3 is TGTGCCAGCAGTTTGAGGTATAGCCAACGACTAGCGGGAGGAGGAGAGCAGTACTTC.

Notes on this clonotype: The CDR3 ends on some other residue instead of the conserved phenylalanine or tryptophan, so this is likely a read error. CDR3: CASSGRQSPEAFL. CDR3 coding DNA: TGTGCCAGCAGTGGACGGCAGAGCCCTGAAGCTTTCCTT. The chain carries TRBV25-1 and TRBJ1-1, with D hard to call. V was cut by 4 bases and J by 6 bases, with 12 bases left in between. The CDR3 has 13 amino acids. Germline CDR1 is MGHDK and CDR2 is SYGVNS.

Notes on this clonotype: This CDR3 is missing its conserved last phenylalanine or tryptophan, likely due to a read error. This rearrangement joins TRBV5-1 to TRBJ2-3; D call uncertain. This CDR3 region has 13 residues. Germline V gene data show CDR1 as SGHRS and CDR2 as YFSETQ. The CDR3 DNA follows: TGTGCCAGCAGCTTAGGTGTTAGAGATACGCAGTATTAT. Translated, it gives CASSLGVRDTQYY.

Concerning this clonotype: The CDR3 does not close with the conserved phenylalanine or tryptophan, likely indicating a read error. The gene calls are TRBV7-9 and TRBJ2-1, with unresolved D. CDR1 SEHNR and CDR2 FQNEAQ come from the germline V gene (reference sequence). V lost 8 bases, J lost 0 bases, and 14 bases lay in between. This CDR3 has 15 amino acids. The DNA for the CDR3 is TGTGCCAGCTGCAAACAACTGAGCTCCTACAATGAGCAGTTCTCC. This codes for CASCKQLSSYNEQFS.

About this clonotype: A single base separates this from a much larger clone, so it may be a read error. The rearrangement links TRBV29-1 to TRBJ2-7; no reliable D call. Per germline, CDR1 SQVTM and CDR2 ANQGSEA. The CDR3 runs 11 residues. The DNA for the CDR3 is TGCAGCGTCGAGACTCCCTACGAGCAGTGCTTC. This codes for CSVETPYEQCF.

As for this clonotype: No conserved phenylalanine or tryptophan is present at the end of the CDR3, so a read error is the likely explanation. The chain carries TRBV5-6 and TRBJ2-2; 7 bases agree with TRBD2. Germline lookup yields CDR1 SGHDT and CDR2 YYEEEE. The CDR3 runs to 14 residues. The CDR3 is CASSTSEITGELFI. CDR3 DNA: TGCGCCAGCAGCACTAGCGAGATCACCGGGGAGCTGTTTATT.

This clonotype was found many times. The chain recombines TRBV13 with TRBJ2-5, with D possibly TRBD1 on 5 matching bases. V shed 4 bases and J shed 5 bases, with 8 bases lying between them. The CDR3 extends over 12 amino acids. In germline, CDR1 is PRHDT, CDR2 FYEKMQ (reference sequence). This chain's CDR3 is CASSWAGETQYF. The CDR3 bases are TGTGCCAGCAGCTGGGCAGGGGAGACCCAGTACTTC.

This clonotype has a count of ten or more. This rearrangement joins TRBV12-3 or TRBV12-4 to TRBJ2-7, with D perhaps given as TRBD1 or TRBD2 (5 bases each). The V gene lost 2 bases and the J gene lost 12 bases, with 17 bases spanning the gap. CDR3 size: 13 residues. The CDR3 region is CASSLTSGTQVYF. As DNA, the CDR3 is TGTGCCAGCAGTTTAACTTCGGGGACCCAGGTGTACTTC.

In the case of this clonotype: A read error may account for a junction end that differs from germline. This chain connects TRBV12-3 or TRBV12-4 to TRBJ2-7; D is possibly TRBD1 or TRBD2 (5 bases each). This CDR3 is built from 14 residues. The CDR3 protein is CTSSLWGSSHEQYF. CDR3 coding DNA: TGTACGAGCAGTCTCTGGGGGAGCTCCCACGAGCAGTACTTC.

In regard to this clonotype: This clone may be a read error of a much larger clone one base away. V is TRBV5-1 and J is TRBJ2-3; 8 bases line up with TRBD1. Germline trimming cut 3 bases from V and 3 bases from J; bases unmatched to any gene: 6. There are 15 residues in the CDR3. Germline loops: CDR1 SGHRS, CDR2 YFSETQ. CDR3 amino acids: CASSSGDRCTDTQYF. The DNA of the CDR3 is TGCGCCAGCAGCTCGGGGGACAGGTGTACAGATACGCAGTATTTT.

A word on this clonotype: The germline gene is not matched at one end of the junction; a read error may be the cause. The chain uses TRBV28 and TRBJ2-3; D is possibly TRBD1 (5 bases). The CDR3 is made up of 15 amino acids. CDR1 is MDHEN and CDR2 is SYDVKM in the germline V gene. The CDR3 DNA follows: TGTGCCAGCAGTTCGCCGACAGAGAGTACAGATACGCACTATTTT. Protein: CASSSPTESTDTHYF.

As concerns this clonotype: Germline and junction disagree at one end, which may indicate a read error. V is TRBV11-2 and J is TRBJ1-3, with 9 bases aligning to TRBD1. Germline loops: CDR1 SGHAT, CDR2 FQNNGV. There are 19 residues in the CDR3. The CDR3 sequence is CASSSIPDRGAYSGNTIYF. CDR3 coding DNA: TGTGCAAGCAGCTCAATCCCGGACAGGGGAGCGTACTCTGGAAACACCATATATTTT.

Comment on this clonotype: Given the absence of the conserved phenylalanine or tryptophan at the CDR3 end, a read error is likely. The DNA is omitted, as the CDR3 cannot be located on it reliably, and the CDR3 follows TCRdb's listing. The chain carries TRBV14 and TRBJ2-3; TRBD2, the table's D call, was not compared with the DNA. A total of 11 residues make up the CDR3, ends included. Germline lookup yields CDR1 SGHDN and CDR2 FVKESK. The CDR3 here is CASSQVCGRGY.

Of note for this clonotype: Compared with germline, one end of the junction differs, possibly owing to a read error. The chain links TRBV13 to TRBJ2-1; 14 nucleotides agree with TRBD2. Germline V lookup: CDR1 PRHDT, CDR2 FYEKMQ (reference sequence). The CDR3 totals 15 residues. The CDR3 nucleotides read TGTACCAGCAGACTAGCGGGAGGGGGGTTCAATGAGCAATTCTTC. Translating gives CTSRLAGGGFNEQFF.

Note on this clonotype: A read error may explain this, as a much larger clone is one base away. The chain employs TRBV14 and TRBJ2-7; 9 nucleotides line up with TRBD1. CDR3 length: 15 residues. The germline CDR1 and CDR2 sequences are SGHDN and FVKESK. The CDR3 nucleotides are TGTGCCAGCAACCAAGGACAGGGGATCCGTTACGAGCAGTACTTC. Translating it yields CASNQGQGIRYEQYF.

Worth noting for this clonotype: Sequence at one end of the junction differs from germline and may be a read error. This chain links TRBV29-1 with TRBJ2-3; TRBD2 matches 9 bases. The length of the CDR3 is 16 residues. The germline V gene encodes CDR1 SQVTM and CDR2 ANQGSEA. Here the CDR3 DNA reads TGCAACGTCGGTAGCGGGAGTTCGGTACGGACAGATACTCAGTATTTT. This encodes CNVGSGSSVRTDTQYF.